This T cell receptor (beta chain) derives from a study of T cell responses to AZD1222 COVID-19 vaccine. This clone occurred once. Antigen: not known. Here immunoSEQ multiplex PCR was the method, and the copy in TCRdb shows in-frame clones only, minus some. The sample gives about 110,000 clones, around 84% of which show up once; under 4% is in the top ten. Regarding the study as a whole: No day 14 peak samples; only post-peak repertoires were characterized.

From germline, CDR1 is MNHEY and CDR2 SVGAGI. The CDR3 has 15 amino acids. V was shortened by 7 bases and J by 1 base, with 16 bases between the two germline ends. The sample in question was peripheral blood, obtained on day 0 of AZD1222 vaccination. The chain has TRBV6-5 and TRBJ1-1, with a tentative D call TRBD1 (5 bases). The clonotype was recovered from an adult in good health. As DNA, the CDR3 is TGTGCCAGCACCCCCGGGGGGGGGTGGAACACTGAAGCTTTCTTT. Protein sequence: CASTPGGGWNTEAFF.